The 16 T cell receptor beta chains listed next were all sequenced from one sample in a study of CD8 T cells in ankylosing spondylitis. Each CDR3 protein gets one entry after TCRdb re-called the 5' RACE reads with MiXCR. The repertoire holds 200,000 to 250,000 distinct CDR3 sequences, about 10% seen once, with approximately 6.6% in the top ten. Sequencing was performed on blood, either unsorted or a sorted T cell fraction (not recorded which). The receptors stem from a male donor with ankylosing spondylitis or in good health (not recorded which).

This clonotype was counted a few times. The chain combines TRBV11-2 with TRBJ2-1; no reliable D call. Germline V lookup: CDR1 SGHAT, CDR2 FQNNGV. There are 15 residues in the CDR3. Trimming removed 3 bases from V and 0 bases from J, with 9 bases in between. The CDR3 DNA follows: TGTGCCAGCAGCTTTACGAGGAGCTCCTACAATGAGCAGTTCTTC. Translated: CASSFTRSSYNEQFF.

This clonotype was seen ten or more times. V usage is TRBV12-3 or TRBV12-4 and J usage is TRBJ1-1; D is unresolved. The CDR3 is made up of 12 amino acids. The V end lost 7 bases, the J end lost 1 base, and 7 bases lay between the germline ends. In DNA, the CDR3 is TGTGCCAGCACCAGAGAGAACACTGAAGCTTTCTTT. The encoded protein is CASTRENTEAFF.

V and J are TRBV28 and TRBJ1-1; the match to TRBD1 covers 9 bases. Germline assignment: CDR1 MDHEN and CDR2 SYDVKM. CDR3 length equals 13 residues. V shed 8 bases and J 7 bases; nucleotides not matched to a gene: 8. CDR3 DNA sequence: TGTGCCAGCGCGAACAGGGGGCAGATTGAAGCTTTCTTT. It yields the protein CASANRGQIEAFF.

This clonotype was recorded a few times. The V call is TRBV3-1, the J call TRBJ2-4, with D perhaps TRBD1 (6 bases). CDR3 length: 18 amino acids. Germline lookup yields CDR1 LGHDT and CDR2 YNNKEL (reference sequence). With 0 bases removed from V and 2 bases from J, the gap between germline ends came to 17 bases. CDR3 nucleotide sequence: TGTGCCAGCAGCCAAGAAATAGCATGGCAGGGGTCCAAAAACATTCAGTACTTC. Its protein product is CASSQEIAWQGSKNIQYF.

Ten or more counts support this clonotype. V usage is TRBV12-3 or TRBV12-4 and J usage is TRBJ2-2; D unclear. V dropped 0 bases and J dropped 1 base, with 9 bases sitting between them. The CDR3 runs to 16 residues. CDR3 loop: CASSLAAGRNTGELFF. The CDR3 DNA reads as TGTGCCAGCAGTTTAGCTGCAGGACGGAACACCGGGGAGCTGTTTTTT.

The chain is built from TRBV2 and TRBJ1-2; 7 nucleotides line up with TRBD1. CDR1 and CDR2 from the germline V gene are SNHLY and FYNNEI. V shed 5 bases, J shed 1 base, and the junction held 7 bases outside the gene matches. The CDR3 consists of 15 residues. CDR3 coding DNA: TGTGCCAGCAGTTACTTAGGGACAGATAACTATGGCTACACCTTC. As protein: CASSYLGTDNYGYTF.

This clonotype was observed many times. The chain employs TRBV11-2 and TRBJ2-3; possible D gene TRBD2, 7 bases. Germline values: CDR1 SGHAT, CDR2 FQNNGV. The CDR3 contains 15 residues. Trimming cost V 3 bases and J 6 bases, with 16 bases left between them. In DNA, the CDR3 is TGTGCCAGCAGCTTGGGGGAGGGACAAGTGGATACGCAGTATTTT. It specifies CASSLGEGQVDTQYF.

This clonotype was observed a few times. The chain joins TRBV29-1 to TRBJ2-1; 11 bases match TRBD1. Germline assignment: CDR1 SQVTM and CDR2 ANQGSEA. V lost 0 bases to trimming and J lost 8 bases; unmatched junction nucleotides: 6. The CDR3 is 15 residues long. CDR3: CSVEDPDRGPYEQFF. The CDR3, as DNA: TGCAGCGTTGAAGATCCGGACAGGGGGCCCTATGAGCAGTTCTTC.

In its sample, this clonotype was seen a few times. The chain is built from TRBV7-2 and TRBJ1-2; tentatively, D is TRBD1 (5 bases). Between the trimmed V and J ends, which lost 7 bases and 3 bases, there was a span of 18 bases. CDR1 and CDR2 (germline): SGHTA, FQGNSA. The CDR3 extends over 15 amino acids. The DNA of the CDR3 is TGTGCCAGCATCCCCTTGAACAGGTTCGACTATGGCTACACCTTC. Translated: CASIPLNRFDYGYTF.

There are many counts of this clonotype. CDR3 sequence reads: CSATTLKSFYNSPLHF. For the CDR3, the DNA is TGCAGTGCTACGACCCTAAAAAGTTTCTATAATTCACCCCTCCACTTT. The chain recombines TRBV20-1 with TRBJ1-6; D is uncertain. The CDR3 loop spans 16 amino acids. V lost 4 bases, J lost 3 bases, and 16 bases lay in between. Germline CDR1 is DFQATT and CDR2 is SNEGSKA (reference sequence).

This sequence joins TRBV19 and TRBJ2-7; D is perhaps TRBD2 (6 bases). CDR3 size: 15 residues. With 7 bases removed from V and 2 bases from J, the gap between germline ends came to 18 bases. Per germline, CDR1 LNHDA and CDR2 SQIVND (reference sequence). In nucleotides, the CDR3 is TGTGCCAGTACCCTTGGGACTTCACAGACCTACGAGCAGTACTTC. Protein: CASTLGTSQTYEQYF.

This clonotype was found a few times. The chain is built from TRBV2 and TRBJ1-1; D gene uncertain. CDR3 size: 13 residues. The V and J ends lost 11 bases and 1 base respectively, with 14 bases between them. Per the germline V gene, CDR1 is SNHLY and CDR2 is FYNNEI. CDR3 nucleotide sequence: TGTGCCCGGGGTCGGACCGAGAACACTGAAGCTTTCTTT. Residues: CARGRTENTEAFF.

This clonotype was seen only a few times. J is TRBJ2-7 and V is TRBV5-1; D gene uncertain. Germline assignment: CDR1 SGHRS and CDR2 YFSETQ. Deletions cut 0 bases from V and 8 bases from J, with 6 bases between. This CDR3 has 11 amino acids. Here the CDR3 DNA reads TGCGCCAGCAGCTTGGAGGGCAAGCAGTACTTC. Translating gives CASSLEGKQYF.

In its sample, this clonotype was seen many times. The V and J genes are TRBV27 and TRBJ2-5, with 11 bases identical to TRBD2. The CDR3 is 15 amino acids. CDR1 MNHEY and CDR2 SMNVEV come from the germline V gene (reference sequence). Germline trimming cut 4 bases from V and 1 base from J; bases unmatched to any gene: 2. For the CDR3, the DNA is TGTGCCAGCAGTTATCTAGCGGGAGGCCAAGAGACCCAGTACTTC. It encodes CASSYLAGGQETQYF.

This clonotype has a handful of counts. The DNA of the CDR3 is TGCGCCAGCAGCTTGGGGCTAGCGGCCAATGAGCAGTTCTTC. Protein: CASSLGLAANEQFF. This chain joins TRBV5-1 and TRBJ2-1, with TRBD2 matching over 7 bases. The CDR3 has 14 amino acids. Germline loops: CDR1 SGHRS, CDR2 YFSETQ. After removal of 0 bases from V and 6 bases from J, the junction contained 3 bases not matched to a gene.

The table lists this clonotype with a few counts. This chain links TRBV7-9 with TRBJ1-2; unclear D gene. CDR3 size: 12 residues. From germline, CDR1 is SEHNR and CDR2 FQNEAQ (reference sequence). V lost 3 bases, J lost 4 bases, and 6 bases lay in between. For the CDR3, the DNA is TGTGCCAGCAGCTTTCACAGCTATGGCTACACCTTC. Translation gives CASSFHSYGYTF. Filled out from reference TRBV7-9 and TRBJ1-2, the complete variable domain reads DTGVSQNPRHKITKRGQNVTFRCDPISEHNRLYWYRQTLGQGPEFLTYFQNEAQLEKSRLLSDRFSAERPKGSFSTLEIQRTEQGDSAMYLCASSFHSYGYTFGSGTRLTVV.